The text below deals with one T cell receptor (beta chain). Its specificity is unknown. Produced via immunoSEQ multiplex PCR; TCRdb's table is partial and in-frame only. The sample includes roughly 120,000 clones, 75% to 90% of them seen just once. This CDR3 has 15 residues. Germline CDR1 reads SNHLY; CDR2 reads FYNNEI. Trimming stripped 4 bases from V and 2 bases from J, with 15 bases between. Documented time point: week 11, during vaccination. Vaccination used 300 ug of mutant IDH1 20-mer peptide per dose, with topical imiquimod. The sample originates from a study of a mutant IDH1 vaccine in newly diagnosed glioma. Background on the study: Eight vaccinations went to patients in weeks 1, 3, 5, 7, 11, 15, 19, 23. Patients' prior therapy spanned radiotherapy, temozolomide, or both; most underwent both.

Study findings and constraints: Changes in top peripheral clonotypes did not appear linked to pseudoprogression.

The rearrangement links TRBV2 to TRBJ2-7; D may be TRBD2 (6 bases). The material was PBMCs, obtained from a glioma patient whose treatment included an IDH1 peptide vaccine. The clonotype comes from a woman aged 45 to 65 with glioma. CDR3 region: CASSVGLSVPYEQYF. The CDR3 DNA follows: TGTGCCAGCAGTGTGGGACTTTCAGTTCCCTACGAGCAGTACTTC. The variable domain in full, completed from reference TRBV2 and TRBJ2-7, reads EPEVTQTPSHQVTQMGQEVILRCVPISNHLYFYWYRQILGQKVEFLVSFYNNEISEKSEIFDDQFSVERPDGSNFTLKIRSTKLEDSAMYFCASSVGLSVPYEQYFGPGTRLTVT.